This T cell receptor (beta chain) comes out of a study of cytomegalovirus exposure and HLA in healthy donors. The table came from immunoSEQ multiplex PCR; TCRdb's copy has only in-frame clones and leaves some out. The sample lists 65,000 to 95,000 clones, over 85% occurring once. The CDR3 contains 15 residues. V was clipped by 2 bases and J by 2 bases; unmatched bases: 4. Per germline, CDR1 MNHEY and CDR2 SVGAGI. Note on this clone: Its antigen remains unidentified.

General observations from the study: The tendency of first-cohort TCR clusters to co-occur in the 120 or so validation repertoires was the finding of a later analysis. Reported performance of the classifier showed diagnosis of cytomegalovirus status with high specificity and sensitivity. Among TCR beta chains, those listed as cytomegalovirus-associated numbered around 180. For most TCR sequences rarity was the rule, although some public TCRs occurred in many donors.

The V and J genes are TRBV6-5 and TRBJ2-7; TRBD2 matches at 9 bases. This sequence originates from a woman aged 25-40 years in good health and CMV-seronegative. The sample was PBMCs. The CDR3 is CASSYGREGPYEQYF. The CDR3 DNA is TGTGCCAGCAGTTACGGGCGGGAGGGCCCCTACGAGCAGTACTTC.